Here is one TCR beta chain with its context. The antigen is unknown. The sample originates from a study of cytomegalovirus exposure and HLA in healthy donors. Across the study: For the approximately 390 genotyped donors, about 79% fell within the Caucasian-associated ancestry cluster. The study's findings and limits: Looking again later, the authors saw that most CMV-associated TCR beta chains seemed HLA-restricted.

Germline V gives CDR1 SGDLS, CDR2 YYNGEE. This CDR3 contains 14 residues. The V and J ends lost 0 bases and 4 bases, in that order; junction bases with no gene match: 2. PCR used 60 Vbeta primers and 13 Jbeta primers. Only in-frame clones appear in the TCRdb table, and some are missing; sequencing was by immunoSEQ multiplex PCR. Here the sample spans about 120,000 clones, approximately 80% being singletons. Sequenced input: PBMCs. The chain links TRBV9 to TRBJ2-7; 9 bases align to TRBD1. This receptor was identified in a woman aged 40 to 50 in good health and CMV-seronegative. This CDR3 reads CASSVGDREYEQYF. The CDR3 DNA is TGTGCCAGCAGCGTAGGGGACAGGGAGTACGAGCAGTACTTC.